The clone carrying this TCR beta chain was seen more than once but under ten times. Its matching antigen is unknown. TCRdb redid the calling of the 5' RACE reads with MiXCR, one entry per CDR3 protein. The sample carries roughly 570,000 distinct CDR3 sequences, 9.6% recorded once. The entry originates in a study of identical twins. The CDR3 length is 15 residues. The ends were cut back, 1 base at V and 2 bases at J, with 13 bases in the middle. CDR1 is SGHRS and CDR2 is YFSETQ in the germline V gene. Study conclusions and caveats: Excess sharing by twins proved weaker in beta out-of-frame sequences. Conclusions leaned on cross-sectional statistical analysis and did not track the same donors over time. Models underpredicted monozygotic twin sharing of out-of-frame TCR alpha.

These data are also associated with another study on yellow fever vaccine responses in identical twins.

What was sequenced was PBMCs. The chain carries TRBV5-1 and TRBJ2-7; either TRBD1 or TRBD2 may fit D (5 bases each). The receptor was isolated from a woman younger than 35 in good health. CDR3 amino acids: CASSLSGPWAYEQYF. The CDR3 DNA is TGCGCCAGCAGCTTGTCGGGACCTTGGGCCTACGAGCAGTACTTC.